This T cell receptor beta chain was recorded in a study of Graves' ophthalmopathy and Graves' hyperthyroidism. General study findings and limits: In blood appeared most of the expanded thyroid clonotypes whose frequency exceeded 0.001. The model reached 65% to 71% sensitivity and about 72% specificity for predicting ophthalmopathy progression.

This CDR3 has 12 residues. Trimming at V came to 2 bases and at J to 9 bases, leaving 3 bases not matched to a gene. Germline values: CDR1 SGHVS, CDR2 FNYEAQ. Investigators amplified TCR beta CDR3 regions from RNA transcripts. Second-round multiplex PCR came after a first-round RT-PCR that employed HTBI primers. TCRdb recomputed calls from the multiplex PCR reads with MiXCR, one row per CDR3 protein. The sample holds over 650,000 distinct CDR3 sequences; approximately 39% are singletons and the top ten take under 3.5%. Moderate-to-severe activity, CAS ≥3, NOSPECS ≥4 and a duration under 3 months were seen in donors with ophthalmopathy. The PBMCs were taken from about 10 ml of fresh peripheral blood. About this clonotype: Its matching antigen is unknown.

The sequencing input was peripheral blood. The genes are TRBV7-6 and TRBJ2-5; 7 bases are shared with TRBD2. The clonotype was recovered from an adult man with Graves' ophthalmopathy. Written as DNA, the CDR3 is TGTGCCAGCAGCTTACTAAGCGGGGCCCAGTACTTC. Protein product: CASSLLSGAQYF.